A single sample is the source of the 29 T cell receptor beta chains below, sequenced in a study of shared clonotypes between healthy human individuals. Sequencing was performed with immunoSEQ multiplex PCR; in TCRdb, only in-frame clones are kept and a portion is missing. The sample lists some 2,500,000 clones, roughly 92% occurring once. The sample was naive CD4+ T cells from PBMCs. Specified subset: CD45RA+ positively selected. The source is a man aged 18 to 29 in good health. Some clones in this sample may be carry-over from other donors' samples.

The rearrangement links TRBV2 to TRBJ2-3, with D perhaps matching TRBD2 (5 bases). Trimming removed 6 bases from V and 4 bases from J, with 14 bases in between. The CDR3 totals 14 residues. CDR1 and CDR2 (germline): SNHLY, FYNNEI. The CDR3 loop reads CASSPGMPADTQYF. The DNA for the CDR3 is TGTGCCAGCAGCCCCGGGATGCCGGCAGATACGCAGTATTTT. Full variable domain (missing parts from reference TRBV2 and TRBJ2-3): EPEVTQTPSHQVTQMGQEVILRCVPISNHLYFYWYRQILGQKVEFLVSFYNNEISEKSEIFDDQFSVERPDGSNFTLKIRSTKLEDSAMYFCASSPGMPADTQYFGPGTRLTVL.

The chain has TRBV15 and TRBJ2-2; D gene uncertain. Germline V gene data show CDR1 as LNHNV and CDR2 as YYDKDF (reference sequence). V was clipped by 0 bases and J by 5 bases, with 10 bases between them. This CDR3 region has 15 residues. The CDR3 DNA reads as TGTGCCACCAGCAGAGATGCAGTTAGTACCGGGGAGCTGTTTTTT. Its translation is CATSRDAVSTGELFF.

The rearrangement uses TRBV6-1 and TRBJ2-1, with TRBD2 identical over 8 bases. V trimming: 10 bases; J trimming: 6 bases; junction bases outside the gene matches: 14. The length of the CDR3 is 15 residues. Germline CDR1 reads MNHNS; CDR2 reads SASEGT. The DNA of the CDR3 is TGTGCCACCTGGGCGGGCGGGAGGCCTGGCAATGAGCAGTTCTTC. As protein: CATWAGGRPGNEQFF.

The chain couples TRBV4-1 to TRBJ2-1, with TRBD2 matching 8 bases. CDR3 length equals 15 residues. J was trimmed by 8 bases and V by 4 bases; bases with no gene match: 10. The germline V gene has CDR1 MGHRA and CDR2 YSYEKL. This chain's CDR3 is CASSPGGPRYDEQFF. The CDR3 bases are TGCGCCAGCAGCCCGGGAGGGCCAAGGTACGATGAGCAGTTCTTC.

The CDR3, as DNA: TGTGCCAGCAGTTACTCGAGTCCAGACTTCACTGAAGCTTTCTTT. This codes for CASSYSSPDFTEAFF. The chain has TRBV6-5 and TRBJ1-1; D remains unclear. Germline V gene sequence: CDR1 MNHEY, CDR2 SVGAGI. This CDR3 is 15 amino acids long. V was trimmed by 0 bases and J by 4 bases, leaving 12 bases between them.

The chain combines TRBV5-6 with TRBJ2-5; TRBD2 matches 11 bases. The V and J ends lost 3 bases and 2 bases, in that order; junction bases with no gene match: 6. CDR1 and CDR2 (germline): SGHDT, YYEEEE. The CDR3 covers 16 residues. The CDR3 DNA is TGTGCCAGCAGCTCGACTAGCGGGACGACTCAAGAGACCCAGTACTTC. Its translation is CASSSTSGTTQETQYF.

The chain joins TRBV7-9 to TRBJ2-7; 7 bases are a match to TRBD2. The J segment lost 5 bases and the V segment lost 3 bases, leaving 13 bases of the junction unmatched. This CDR3 is built from 16 residues. Germline-derived CDR1 and CDR2 are SEHNR and FQNEAQ (reference sequence). The CDR3, as DNA: TGTGCCAGCAGCTTCTGGGGGGAGGGCCGAATCGACGAGCAGTACTTC. Protein product: CASSFWGEGRIDEQYF.

The chain is built from TRBV9 and TRBJ2-7; the D call may be TRBD1 or TRBD2 (6 bases each). V was shortened by 3 bases and J by 5 bases, with 15 bases between the two germline ends. In germline, CDR1 is SGDLS, CDR2 YYNGEE. CDR3 length: 14 amino acids. CDR3 nucleotides: TGTGCCAGCAGCGCTAGGGGGGACCGAGACGAGCAGTACTTC. This sequence encodes CASSARGDRDEQYF.

The CDR3 sequence: CASRDRGGDTQYF. CDR3 bases: TGTGCCAGCCGGGACAGGGGGGGAGATACGCAGTATTTT. V is TRBV18 and J is TRBJ2-3; TRBD1 aligns across 11 bases. V shed 8 bases, J shed 5 bases, and the junction held 3 bases outside the gene matches. Per the germline V gene, CDR1 is KGHSH and CDR2 is LQKENI. CDR3 length: 13 residues.

The CDR3 DNA follows: TGCGCCAGCAGCTTGGCCACCCTCGGATTCCACCCCTCTTCAACTTACACTGAAGCTTTCTTT. This translates into CASSLATLGFHPSSTYTEAFF. The J gene is TRBJ1-1, the V gene TRBV5-1; D unresolved. V lost 0 bases and J 3 bases, leaving 30 bases between the germline ends. The germline gives CDR1 SGHRS, CDR2 YFSETQ. CDR3 size: 21 residues.

The V call is TRBV5-1, the J call TRBJ2-7; D uncertain. CDR3 length: 17 residues. CDR1 and CDR2 (germline): SGHRS, YFSETQ. The V end lost 0 bases, the J end lost 2 bases, and 18 bases lay between the germline ends. CDR3 residues: CASSLVGRWLRAYEQYF. Here the CDR3 DNA reads TGCGCCAGCAGCTTGGTGGGTCGGTGGTTACGCGCCTACGAGCAGTACTTC.

V gene TRBV2 combines with J gene TRBJ1-5; 8 bases line up with TRBD1. Germline V gene data show CDR1 as SNHLY and CDR2 as FYNNEI. J lost 0 bases, V lost 4 bases, and 2 bases had no gene match. The CDR3 is 15 amino acids. The CDR3 DNA follows: TGTGCCAGCAGTGCGGACAGGGCTAGCAATCAGCCCCAGCATTTT. This codes for CASSADRASNQPQHF.

Turning to this clone: Within the sample, other DNA sequences also encode this same CDR3. The chain employs TRBV2 and TRBJ2-1; 8 bases fit TRBD2. Germline V gives CDR1 SNHLY, CDR2 FYNNEI. CDR3 length equals 15 residues. The V and J ends lost 6 bases and 1 base, in that order; junction bases with no gene match: 5. This CDR3 is CASRASGSSYNEQFF. The CDR3 coding sequence is TGTGCCAGCAGGGCCAGCGGGAGTTCCTACAATGAGCAGTTCTTC.

This chain joins TRBV18 and TRBJ2-3; 7 bases map to TRBD2. Germline trimming cut 2 bases from V and 0 bases from J; bases unmatched to any gene: 8. The length of the CDR3 is 17 residues. Germline loops: CDR1 KGHSH, CDR2 LQKENI. Here the CDR3 reads CASSPMLAEASTDTQYF. CDR3 nucleotides: TGTGCCAGCTCACCAATGCTAGCGGAAGCTAGCACAGATACGCAGTATTTT. Combining the CDR3 with reference TRBV18 and TRBJ2-3 gives the whole variable domain NAGVMQNPRHLVRRRGQEARLRCSPMKGHSHVYWYRQLPEEGLKFMVYLQKENIIDESGMPKERFSAEFPKEGPSILRIQQVVRGDSAAYFCASSPMLAEASTDTQYFGPGTRLTVL.

The chain joins TRBV7-2 to TRBJ2-1, with D perhaps assigned TRBD1 or TRBD2 (6 bases each). Germline V gene sequence: CDR1 SGHTA, CDR2 FQGNSA. This CDR3 contains 15 residues. V lost 1 base and J lost 7, with 14 bases in between. Written as DNA, the CDR3 is TGTGCCAGCAGCTTAGAACAGGGACTTGGGAATGAGCAGTTCTTC. Protein sequence: CASSLEQGLGNEQFF.

The table lists this clone with a few counts. V usage is TRBV6-1 and J usage is TRBJ1-5; D gene ambiguous. The CDR3 runs to 13 residues. The germline CDR1 and CDR2 sequences are MNHNS and SASEGT. Between the trimmed V and J ends, which lost 7 bases and 2 bases, there was a span of 9 bases. CDR3 coding DNA: TGTGCCAGCACCGACTGGCGCAATCAGCCCCAGCATTTT. Its translation is CASTDWRNQPQHF.

J is TRBJ2-2 and V is TRBV6-5; 9 positions agree with TRBD1. Unmatched junction bases numbered 7, after V lost 3 bases and J lost 8 bases. This CDR3 contains 15 residues. CDR1 is MNHEY, CDR2 SVGAGI, per germline. This CDR3 reads CASSYWDRVGGELFF. The CDR3 DNA reads as TGTGCCAGCAGTTATTGGGACAGGGTAGGGGGGGAGCTGTTTTTT.

The rearrangement links TRBV2 to TRBJ2-1, with D perhaps given as TRBD1 or TRBD2 (5 bases each). The ends were cut back, 6 bases at V and 2 bases at J, with 11 bases in the middle. Germline CDR1 and CDR2: SNHLY and FYNNEI. This CDR3 comprises 14 residues. The CDR3 loop is CASSRDETYNEQFF. Written as DNA, the CDR3 is TGTGCCAGCAGCCGGGACGAGACCTACAATGAGCAGTTCTTC.

This chain joins TRBV11-3 and TRBJ2-3, with D maybe TRBD1 (5 bases). In germline, CDR1 is SGHNT, CDR2 YENEEA. CDR3 length: 13 residues. Trimming removed 4 bases at V and 5 bases at J, with 10 bases between. CDR3 coding DNA: TGTGCCAGCAGCTACAGGCTCCAAGATACGCAGTATTTT. Translated, it gives CASSYRLQDTQYF. Variable domain in full (rest from reference TRBV11-3 and TRBJ2-3): EAGVVQSPRYKIIEKKQPVAFWCNPISGHNTLYWYLQNLGQGPELLIRYENEEAVDDSQLPKDRFSAERLKGVDSTLKIQPAELGDSAVYLCASSYRLQDTQYFGPGTRLTVL.

The chain combines TRBV25-1 with TRBJ2-5, with a weak D call TRBD1 (5 bases). The CDR3 length is 15 residues. Germline V gene sequence: CDR1 MGHDK, CDR2 SYGVNS. Trimming took off 6 bases at V and 10 bases at J, with 24 bases between the two ends. This chain's CDR3 is CASSDPTIPNQGQYF. For the CDR3, the DNA is TGTGCCAGCAGCGACCCAACTATACCCAACCAGGGCCAGTACTTC.

The chain joins TRBV28 to TRBJ1-4; D perhaps matches TRBD1 (5 bases). The germline V gene encodes CDR1 MDHEN and CDR2 SYDVKM. The CDR3 is 13 residues long. Trimming took 5 bases from V and 7 from J, leaving 11 bases between them. This CDR3 is CASSPPGFEKLFF. The DNA for the CDR3 is TGTGCCAGCAGTCCCCCAGGGTTTGAAAAACTGTTTTTT.

The chain links TRBV28 to TRBJ1-2; 10 nucleotides align to TRBD1. V shed 5 bases, J shed 6 bases, and the junction held 6 bases outside the gene matches. Germline V CDR1 and CDR2: MDHEN, SYDVKM. This CDR3 contains 14 residues. The CDR3 DNA follows: TGTGCCAGCAGTCCCGGACAGGGGGATGATGGCTACACCTTC. Its translation is CASSPGQGDDGYTF.

This clone showed up just once. J is TRBJ1-1 and V is TRBV19, with a weak D call TRBD1 (6 bases). The V gene lost 5 bases and the J gene lost 1 base, with 11 bases spanning the gap. Germline CDR1 and CDR2: LNHDA and SQIVND (reference sequence). CDR3 length equals 14 residues. This CDR3 reads CASSFRDTNTEAFF. The DNA for the CDR3 is TGTGCCAGTAGTTTCCGGGACACGAACACTGAAGCTTTCTTT.

The chain couples TRBV7-9 to TRBJ1-1; 7 nucleotides agree with TRBD1. The CDR3 runs to 13 residues. The V gene end was trimmed by 5 bases and the J gene end by 5 bases; junction bases not matched to a gene: 5. Germline CDR1 and CDR2: SEHNR and FQNEAQ (reference sequence). CDR3 in amino acids: CASSPHRGTEAFF. CDR3 DNA: TGTGCCAGCAGCCCCCACAGGGGAACTGAAGCTTTCTTT.

The rearrangement uses TRBV6-5 and TRBJ2-1; D is ambiguous. Trimming pared 2 bases from V and 8 bases from J, leaving 10 bases between. Germline CDR1 MNHEY, CDR2 SVGAGI. The CDR3 sequence is 13 residues long. The CDR3 region is CASSYASPHEQFF. In DNA, the CDR3 is TGTGCCAGCAGTTACGCTAGTCCCCATGAGCAGTTCTTC.

This clone appeared a single time. The gene calls are TRBV7-2 and TRBJ2-3; no clear D. V was pared by 1 base and J by 1 base, with 12 bases between. In germline, CDR1 is SGHTA, CDR2 FQGNSA. The CDR3 has 16 residues. CDR3 protein: CASSLVPGHRTDTQYF. DNA for the CDR3: TGTGCCAGCAGCTTAGTTCCAGGCCACCGCACAGATACGCAGTATTTT.

The chain is built from TRBV7-9 and TRBJ2-2, with D perhaps TRBD1 (5 bases). The CDR3 consists of 16 residues. Trimming removed 2 bases at V and 0 bases at J, with 10 bases between. Germline V CDR1 and CDR2: SEHNR, FQNEAQ (reference sequence). CDR3 sequence reads: CASSLLRASNTGELFF. CDR3 nucleotides: TGTGCCAGCAGCTTACTCAGGGCTTCGAACACCGGGGAGCTGTTTTTT.

CDR3 loop: CASTPRTSKTRRTDTQYF. CDR3 nucleotide sequence: TGTGCCAGTACCCCTCGAACCTCTAAAACCCGTCGCACAGATACGCAGTATTTT. The chain employs TRBV27 and TRBJ2-3; D call uncertain. The CDR3 loop spans 18 amino acids. Deletions cut 9 bases from V and 1 base from J, with 26 bases between. Germline V CDR1 and CDR2: MNHEY, SMNVEV (reference sequence).

The rearrangement joins TRBV27 to TRBJ1-5; tentative D call: TRBD1 (5 bases). The CDR3 runs to 15 residues. V was cut by 6 bases and J by 2 bases, with 14 bases left in between. The germline gives CDR1 MNHEY, CDR2 SMNVEV (reference sequence). The CDR3 sequence is CASSRQMVGNQPQHF. CDR3 in DNA: TGTGCCAGCAGCAGACAGATGGTTGGCAATCAGCCCCAGCATTTT.